This passage covers 28 T cell receptor beta chains from one sample sequenced in a study of T cell clones after liver transplantation. The protocol was immunoSEQ multiplex PCR, while the TCRdb copy is restricted to in-frame clones and leaves out a portion. The sample lists 93,000 or so clones; around 84% were seen once. This material consisted of CD4+ T cells from blood, taken 47 months after liver transplant. The receptor source for this set is a human patient who received a liver transplant. Some T cells may trace back to the graft donor.

The chain uses TRBV30 and TRBJ2-3; 14 bases line up with TRBD2. The V and J ends lost 6 bases and 5 bases, in that order; junction bases with no gene match: 4. The CDR3 has 14 residues. CDR1 is GTSNPN, CDR2 SVGIG, per germline (reference sequence). CDR3: CACRLAGGVDTQYF. DNA for the CDR3: TGTGCCTGCAGACTAGCGGGAGGGGTAGATACGCAGTATTTT.

This clone has more than one count but fewer than ten. This rearrangement joins TRBV19 to TRBJ2-2; unclear D gene. The CDR3 length is 16 residues. Looked up from germline, CDR1 is LNHDA and CDR2 is SQIVND (reference sequence). Trimming took off 3 bases at V and 3 bases at J, with 14 bases between the two ends. This CDR3 is CASSMPPHLDTGELFF. For the CDR3, the DNA is TGTGCCAGTAGTATGCCCCCCCATCTGGACACCGGGGAGCTGTTTTTT.

The chain joins TRBV6-5 to TRBJ1-2; no clear D gene. The V and J ends lost 5 bases and 4 bases respectively, with 11 bases between them. The length of the CDR3 is 13 residues. CDR1 and CDR2 from the germline V gene are MNHEY and SVGAGI. The CDR3 region has the DNA TGTGCCAGCAGTCTCGGGCAGTCCTATGGCTACACCTTC. It translates to CASSLGQSYGYTF.

This chain links TRBV6-6 with TRBJ1-6; D gene unclear. From germline, CDR1 is MNHNY and CDR2 SVGAGI (reference sequence). V was trimmed by 5 bases and J by 9 bases, leaving 14 bases between them. The CDR3 spans 14 residues. The CDR3 is CASSTKIGSSPLHF. Here the CDR3 DNA reads TGTGCCAGCAGTACCAAGATAGGCAGTTCACCCCTCCACTTT.

For the CDR3, the DNA is TGTGCCACCAGCAGAGATAGAGGTGGAGGGATCCACGAGCAGTACTTC. The encoded protein is CATSRDRGGGIHEQYF. J is TRBJ2-7 and V is TRBV15; D might be TRBD2 (6 bases). This CDR3 is 16 amino acids long. Germline V gene data show CDR1 as LNHNV and CDR2 as YYDKDF (reference sequence). V shed 0 bases and J shed 5 bases, with 17 bases lying between them.

The V gene is TRBV7-3, the J gene TRBJ2-1; D is perhaps TRBD2 (6 bases). The CDR3 has 15 residues. Germline CDR1 and CDR2: SGHTA and FQGTGA. Trimming stripped 5 bases from V and 0 bases from J, with 11 bases between. The CDR3 nucleotides read TGTGCCAGCAGCCGTGGCGGGACCTCCTACAATGAGCAGTTCTTC. This gives the protein CASSRGGTSYNEQFF.

The chain uses TRBV29-1 and TRBJ2-3; D may be TRBD1 (5 bases). Germline loops: CDR1 SQVTM, CDR2 ANQGSEA. V was pared by 5 bases and J by 1 base, with 7 bases between. The CDR3 is made up of 12 amino acids. CDR3 loop: CSVLQGTDTQYF. CDR3 nucleotides: TGCAGCGTTTTACAGGGCACAGATACGCAGTATTTT.

The chain recombines TRBV2 with TRBJ1-4, with 10 bases lining up with TRBD1. The V gene's germline CDR1 is SNHLY and CDR2 FYNNEI. The V segment lost 0 bases and the J segment 4 bases; nucleotides outside the gene matches: 5. This CDR3 spans 17 amino acids. The CDR3 region is CASSEALWTGGNEKLFF. The CDR3, as DNA: TGTGCCAGCAGTGAAGCGTTATGGACAGGGGGTAATGAAAAACTGTTTTTT.

This clone occurred once. The conserved final phenylalanine or tryptophan is absent from the CDR3, which likely points to a read error. This chain connects TRBV27 to TRBJ1-2; D perhaps matches TRBD1 (5 bases). The CDR3 is made up of 14 amino acids. The V and J ends lost 4 bases and 8 bases respectively, with 17 bases between them. Germline assignment: CDR1 MNHEY and CDR2 SMNVEV (reference sequence). CDR3 coding DNA: TGTGCCAGCAGTTCGCCAGGGACCCTATGGGGCTACACCTCC. This encodes CASSSPGTLWGYTS.

This sequence joins TRBV4-2 and TRBJ2-5, with D possibly matching TRBD2 (5 bases). Trimming took 0 bases from V and 2 from J, leaving 13 bases between them. CDR3 length: 16 residues. Germline V gene data show CDR1 as LGHNA and CDR2 as YNFKEQ. This CDR3 reads CASSQDVGGQQETQYF. CDR3 DNA: TGTGCCAGCAGCCAAGACGTCGGAGGCCAACAAGAGACCCAGTACTTC.

This clone was seen once. V usage is TRBV7-9 and J usage is TRBJ2-5; 7 nucleotides agree with TRBD1. CDR3 size: 16 residues. Trimming cost V 5 bases and J 0 bases; bases outside gene matches: 9. Germline lookup yields CDR1 SEHNR and CDR2 FQNEAQ (reference sequence). CDR3 residues: CASSPLGRGHQETQYF. The DNA for the CDR3 is TGTGCCAGCAGCCCCCTCGGAAGGGGGCACCAAGAGACCCAGTACTTC.

This clone turned up a few times. The chain combines TRBV11-2 with TRBJ2-7; TRBD1 might be the D (7 bases). V was trimmed by 3 bases and J by 4 bases, leaving 22 bases between them. Germline V gives CDR1 SGHAT, CDR2 FQNNGV. The CDR3 consists of 17 residues. The DNA of the CDR3 is TGTGCCAGCAGCTTTAGTCAGGGGGGATGGACGACATACGAGCAGTACTTC. Encoded protein: CASSFSQGGWTTYEQYF.

The chain links TRBV28 to TRBJ2-5, with TRBD1 matching 8 bases. J was trimmed by 4 bases and V by 2 bases; bases with no gene match: 6. The CDR3 totals 15 residues. Germline CDR1 MDHEN, CDR2 SYDVKM. CDR3 nucleotide sequence: TGTGCCAGCAGTTTACAAAGGACAGGGCTAGAGACCCAGTACTTC. As protein: CASSLQRTGLETQYF.

This clone is a singleton in its sample. The genes are TRBV2 and TRBJ2-7; TRBD1 matches 7 bases. The length of the CDR3 is 13 residues. Germline V CDR1 and CDR2: SNHLY, FYNNEI. The V segment lost 4 bases and the J segment 2 bases; nucleotides outside the gene matches: 2. The DNA for the CDR3 is TGTGCCAGCAGTGGAGACAGGGCCTACGAGCAGTACTTC. Residues: CASSGDRAYEQYF.

The chain uses TRBV9 and TRBJ1-4; D may be TRBD1 (5 bases). Germline CDR1 reads SGDLS; CDR2 reads YYNGEE. Trimming took off 3 bases at V and 3 bases at J, with 9 bases between the two ends. This CDR3 has 14 amino acids. The CDR3, as DNA: TGTGCCAGCAGCGGCAGGGAGTCTAATGAAAAACTGTTTTTT. Its protein product is CASSGRESNEKLFF.

J is TRBJ1-1 and V is TRBV19; 8 bases match TRBD1. The germline CDR1 and CDR2 sequences are LNHDA and SQIVND (reference sequence). J lost 5 bases, V lost 5 bases, and 13 bases had no gene match. This CDR3 has 16 amino acids. The CDR3 nucleotides are TGTGCCAGTAGTGCCCCGACAGGGGTGGAGGGAACTGAAGCTTTCTTT. Amino acids: CASSAPTGVEGTEAFF.

This chain connects TRBV5-1 to TRBJ2-1; D is possibly TRBD1 or TRBD2 (6 bases each). The V end was cut by 0 bases, the J end by 9 bases, with 16 bases between. The CDR3 covers 15 residues. CDR1 is SGHRS and CDR2 is YFSETQ in the germline V gene. The CDR3 bases are TGCGCCAGCAGCTTGGCCCTCCGGGGGCACGGTGAGCAGTTCTTC. Its translation: CASSLALRGHGEQFF.

The genes are TRBV6-6 and TRBJ2-1; D might be TRBD1 (5 bases). The CDR3 has 13 residues. Trimming removed 3 bases at V and 6 bases at J, with 9 bases between. Per the germline V gene, CDR1 is MNHNY and CDR2 is SVGAGI (reference sequence). The CDR3 spells CASSYQGVNEQFF. The CDR3 region has the DNA TGTGCCAGCAGTTATCAGGGTGTCAATGAGCAGTTCTTC.

The chain employs TRBV6-1 and TRBJ1-2; 9 bases map to TRBD1. The V gene's germline CDR1 is MNHNS and CDR2 SASEGT. Trimming cost V 4 bases and J 8 bases; bases outside gene matches: 5. This CDR3 is built from 13 residues. CDR3 residues: CASSVWDRDGYTF. The CDR3 DNA reads TGTGCCAGCAGTGTATGGGACAGGGACGGCTACACCTTC.

The V gene is TRBV30, the J gene TRBJ2-7, with D uncertain. The V gene's germline CDR1 is GTSNPN and CDR2 SVGIG (reference sequence). The CDR3 length is 13 residues. Between the trimmed V and J ends, which lost 0 bases and 3 bases, there was a span of 9 bases. This chain's CDR3 is CAWSVGLRYEQYF. CDR3 coding DNA: TGTGCCTGGAGTGTGGGGTTACGCTACGAGCAGTACTTC. Drawing the rest from reference TRBV30 and TRBJ2-7, the complete variable domain is SQTIHQWPATLVQPVGSPLSLECTVEGTSNPNLYWYRQAAGRGLQLLFYSVGIGQISSEVPQNLSASRPQDRQFILSSKKLLLSDSGFYLCAWSVGLRYEQYFGPGTRLTVT.

J is TRBJ2-5 and V is TRBV5-1; TRBD1 matches at 8 bases. The V and J ends lost 2 bases and 4 bases, in that order; junction bases with no gene match: 7. In germline, CDR1 is SGHRS, CDR2 YFSETQ. This CDR3 comprises 15 residues. CDR3 in amino acids: CASSLPRQGRETQYF. In nucleotides, the CDR3 is TGCGCCAGCAGCTTACCCAGACAGGGGCGAGAGACCCAGTACTTC.

This sequence joins TRBV19 and TRBJ1-2, with D perhaps matching TRBD1 (5 bases). Germline assignment: CDR1 LNHDA and CDR2 SQIVND (reference sequence). The CDR3 runs 13 residues. The V and J ends lost 3 bases and 5 bases respectively, with 10 bases between them. For the CDR3, the DNA is TGTGCCAGTAGTATTGGGGCGGGGTATGGCTACACCTTC. Protein: CASSIGAGYGYTF. The full variable domain, rest sourced from reference TRBV19 and TRBJ1-2, is DGGITQSPKYLFRKEGQNVTLSCEQNLNHDAMYWYRQDPGQGLRLIYYSQIVNDFQKGDIAEGYSVSREKKESFPLTVTSAQKNPTAFYLCASSIGAGYGYTFGSGTRLTVV.

The rearrangement links TRBV18 to TRBJ2-5, with D possibly called TRBD1 or TRBD2 (5 bases each). This CDR3 spans 14 amino acids. The V gene lost 0 bases and the J gene lost 5 bases, with 10 bases spanning the gap. Germline assignment: CDR1 KGHSH and CDR2 LQKENI. CDR3 DNA: TGTGCCAGCTCACCACCGTGGGGGACGGAGACCCAGTACTTC. It encodes CASSPPWGTETQYF.

J is TRBJ2-7 and V is TRBV12-5; D tentatively reads TRBD1 or TRBD2 (6 bases each). CDR1 is LGHNT and CDR2 is FRNRAP in the germline V gene. Trimming left V 3 bases short and J 4 bases short, with 13 bases between. The CDR3 loop spans 14 amino acids. In nucleotides, the CDR3 is TGTGCTAGTGGTTTCGGGGGCCAGGGTTACGAGCAGTACTTC. Protein: CASGFGGQGYEQYF. The full variable domain, rest sourced from reference TRBV12-5 and TRBJ2-7, is DARVTQTPRHKVTEMGQEVTMRCQPILGHNTVFWYRQTMMQGLELLAYFRNRAPLDDSGMPKDRFSAEMPDATLATLKIQPSEPRDSAVYFCASGFGGQGYEQYFGPGTRLTVT.

The V call is TRBV5-1, the J call TRBJ2-1; 8 bases line up with TRBD2. V lost 3 bases and J lost 10; bases outside the gene matches: 21. CDR1 is SGHRS and CDR2 is YFSETQ in the germline V gene. The CDR3 runs 18 residues. CDR3 bases: TGCGCCAGCAGCTCCAATCGCCCGGGAGTGGAAGCGGGAGACGAGCAGTTCTTC. It codes for CASSSNRPGVEAGDEQFF. Full variable domain (rest looked up from reference TRBV5-1 and TRBJ2-1): KAGVTQTPRYLIKTRGQQVTLSCSPISGHRSVSWYQQTPGQGLQFLFEYFSETQRNKGNFPGRFSGRQFSNSRSEMNVSTLELGDSALYLCASSSNRPGVEAGDEQFFGPGTRLTVL.

This sequence joins TRBV5-1 and TRBJ2-7; 10 positions match TRBD1. The CDR3 runs to 15 residues. Germline trimming cut 2 bases from V and 0 bases from J; bases unmatched to any gene: 2. CDR1 and CDR2 from the germline V gene are SGHRS and YFSETQ. The CDR3, as DNA: TGCGCCAGCAGCTTATGGACAGGGGGCTCCTACGAGCAGTACTTC. It specifies CASSLWTGGSYEQYF. The full variable domain, rest sourced from reference TRBV5-1 and TRBJ2-7, is KAGVTQTPRYLIKTRGQQVTLSCSPISGHRSVSWYQQTPGQGLQFLFEYFSETQRNKGNFPGRFSGRQFSNSRSEMNVSTLELGDSALYLCASSLWTGGSYEQYFGPGTRLTVT.

This chain joins TRBV9 and TRBJ1-2; 8 nucleotides line up with TRBD1. The CDR3 loop spans 14 amino acids. Unmatched junction bases numbered 7, after V lost 3 bases and J lost 6 bases. From germline, CDR1 is SGDLS and CDR2 YYNGEE. As DNA, the CDR3 is TGTGCCAGCAGCGACCGGACAGGGTTGGATGGCTACACCTTC. This gives the protein CASSDRTGLDGYTF.

This chain uses TRBV7-9 with TRBJ2-1; TRBD1 matches at 9 bases. Germline lookup yields CDR1 SEHNR and CDR2 FQNEAQ (reference sequence). The CDR3 loop spans 15 amino acids. The V gene end was trimmed by 5 bases and the J gene end by 6 bases; junction bases not matched to a gene: 8. The CDR3 here is CASSERGQGINEQFF. The CDR3 bases are TGTGCCAGCAGCGAGCGGGGACAGGGTATCAATGAGCAGTTCTTC.